This T cell receptor beta chain was obtained from a study of vaccination effects on CD4 cells after COVID-19. Study outcomes and limitations: Healthy vaccine recipients' vaccine-induced clones were almost all SARS-CoV-2 mono-reactive.

This CDR3 is 13 amino acids long. CDR1 is GTSNPN and CDR2 is SVGIG in the germline V gene (reference sequence). V shed 0 bases and J shed 4 bases, with 9 bases lying between them. Prior to sequencing, the ViraFEST assay stimulated PBMC with viral peptide pools, which expanded the antigen-specific CD4+ T cells. Cells that had been cultured for 10 days were the source of isolated CD4+ T cells. Vaccinated recipients, who were negative for nucleocapsid antibodies, had no history of SARS-CoV-2 infection. Worth noting for this clone: Its target is not known.

The repertoire was sequenced with immunoSEQ multiplex PCR; TCRdb's copy has only in-frame clones and lacks some. The table shows 30,000 to 40,000 clones, with around 68% occurring only once. The V and J genes are TRBV30 and TRBJ1-2; unclear D gene. The TCR was taken from a human donor who received a COVID-19 vaccine. Sequenced here: CD4+ T cells from PBMCs cultured with SARS-CoV-2 spike peptides, sampled before COVID-19 vaccination. This CDR3 is CAWSVPGGYGYTF. In DNA form, the CDR3 reads TGTGCCTGGAGTGTACCGGGCGGCTATGGCTACACCTTC.